This T cell receptor (beta chain) was identified during a study of T cells after yellow fever vaccination. Study-level information: Fractions containing few cells were prepared with SMART-Seq v4 Ultra Low Input. Notes on the study in general: The study re-detected most primary-vaccination clones after the booster (approximately 97% CD4, just over 85% CD8). The secondary response was weaker, and its peak arrived faster, on day 5 versus 15.

The V gene's germline CDR1 is LNHNV and CDR2 YYDKDF (reference sequence). The CDR3 has 15 residues. V lost 0 bases, J lost 8 bases, and 9 bases stayed unmatched. They built TCR cDNA with 5'RACE template switching, a step that put in a universal primer site and UMIs. Each CDR3 protein gets one entry after TCRdb re-called the 5' RACE reads with MiXCR. Of about 510,000 distinct CDR3 sequences detected, 21% appear once; the ten largest clones hold 16%. On this clonotype: Its antigen is currently unknown.

The sequencing here drew on PBMCs, taken 21 days after the first yellow fever vaccination. The rearrangement links TRBV15 to TRBJ2-7; 8 bases fit TRBD1. The TCR was taken from a man between 18 and 29 years old who received the YFV17D yellow fever vaccine. The CDR3 DNA follows: TGTGCCACCAGCAGAGATCCCGACAGGGGAGAGAAGCAGTACTTC. Amino acids: CATSRDPDRGEKQYF.